The present T cell receptor beta chain was sequenced within a study of T cells in Graves' hyperthyroidism and ophthalmopathy. Study-level points and caveats: Ophthalmopathy was told apart from stable hyperthyroidism by a 13 V-J model. Peripheral blood also featured most of the thyroid clonotypes expanded above 0.001.

Diagnoses rested on clinical symptoms, serum thyroxine and TRAb, thyroid ultrasound and orbital computed tomography. In this sample, this clonotype turned up many times. The antigen is unknown. What was amplified from RNA transcripts were TCR beta CDR3 regions. The HTBI primer set was used in a first-round RT-PCR of the TCR CDR3. MiXCR, applied by TCRdb to the multiplex PCR reads, yields one record per CDR3 protein. The sample carries 480,000 or so distinct CDR3 sequences, about 45% recorded once. The specimen was peripheral blood or thyroid tissue (not recorded which). The receptor was derived from an adult woman with Graves' disease, either hyperthyroidism or ophthalmopathy (not recorded which).

CDR3 nucleotide sequence: TGTGCCAGCAGTTACGTGGCAGGGGACGCAAACACTGAAGCTTTCTTT. Translated: CASSYVAGDANTEAFF. This chain joins TRBV6-5 and TRBJ1-1, with D possibly being TRBD1 (6 bases). The CDR3 loop spans 16 amino acids. Trimming took off 2 bases at V and 2 bases at J, with 15 bases between the two ends. CDR1 is MNHEY and CDR2 is SVGAGI in the germline V gene.